This TCR beta chain was sequenced in a study of CD8 T cells in Susac syndrome. Study results and caveats: Only a relatively small number of individuals were included in the TCR sequencing and HLA analysis.

With random hexamers, reverse transcription was performed on about 0.5 to 1 ug of RNA. Amplification of TCR beta CDR3 by immunoSEQ multiplex PCR spanned 54 Vbeta and 13 Jbeta. From the immunoSEQ multiplex PCR reads, TCRdb called clonotypes with MiXCR, one entry per CDR3 protein. The data hold 190,000 or so distinct CDR3 sequences, with 95% observed a single time. TEMRA cells underwent FACS enrichment and CD8+ and CD4+ T cells underwent negative isolation. This clonotype showed up just a few times. As yet, its antigen is unknown. This CDR3 has 13 residues. Trimming shortened V by 3 bases and J by 7 bases, and 15 bases separated the two germline ends. Germline V lookup: CDR1 GTSNPN, CDR2 SVGIG (reference sequence).

Sequences were obtained from CD4+ T cells from PBMCs. The chain employs TRBV30 and TRBJ2-5; D tentatively reads TRBD1 or TRBD2 (5 bases each). This receptor was taken from a human donor with multiple sclerosis. The DNA for the CDR3 is TGTGCCTGGAGCGGGACCGACCAACGGACCCAGTACTTC. Its protein is CAWSGTDQRTQYF.